A selection of T cell receptor beta chains follows, all from one sample in a study of blood T cells in healthy people across ages. In TCRdb, the 5' RACE reads were re-called with MiXCR into one record per CDR3 protein. This table holds under 2 million distinct CDR3 sequences, 30% to 35% found once. Source material: blood. Every receptor here comes from a woman in her twenties or thirties in good health. Each CDR3 is given with its conserved first and last residue. D genes are given only for firm matches. Not all rows give a size; the values are once, few, many and, for expanded clones, a class.

J gene: TRBJ2-1
D gene: .
clone size: .
V gene: TRBV6-1
CDR3 DNA: TGTGCCAGCAGTGGGGGGGACTTCAATGAGCAGTTCTTC
CDR3 protein: CASSGGDFNEQFF

J gene: TRBJ2-4
D gene: .
clone size: .
V gene: TRBV6-1
CDR3 DNA: TGTGCCAGCAGTGAAGTTTATGGAGAGCGGTACTTC
CDR3 protein: CASSEVYGERYF

J gene: TRBJ2-5
D gene: TRBD2
clone size: many
V gene: TRBV29-1
CDR3 DNA: TGCAGCGTCCGATATAGCGGGAGACAAGAGACCCAGTACTTC
CDR3 protein: CSVRYSGRQETQYF

J gene: TRBJ2-1
D gene: .
clone size: .
V gene: TRBV7-2
CDR3 DNA: TGTGCCAGCAGCTTACTGGTGTTGGGCAATGAGCAGTTCTTC
CDR3 protein: CASSLLVLGNEQFF

J gene: TRBJ1-1
D gene: .
clone size: once
V gene: TRBV5-5
CDR3 DNA: TGTGCCAGCAGCTTGTCAGGGGAGGGTGAAGCTTTCTTT
CDR3 protein: CASSLSGEGEAFF

J gene: TRBJ2-7
D gene: .
clone size: .
V gene: TRBV10-3
CDR3 DNA: TGTGCCATCATGGTGACAGCACAGAGTTACGAGCAGTACTTC
CDR3 protein: CAIMVTAQSYEQYF

J gene: TRBJ2-6
D gene: .
clone size: .
V gene: TRBV27
CDR3 DNA: TGTGCCAGCAGCTCAGGGGTATCTGGGGCCAACGTCCCGACTTTC
CDR3 protein: CASSSGVSGANVPTF

J gene: TRBJ2-1
D gene: .
clone size: few
V gene: TRBV6-5
CDR3 DNA: TGTGCCAGCAGTTACCCTGGACCTCACGCCACCTACAATGAGCAGTTCTTC
CDR3 protein: CASSYPGPHATYNEQFF

J gene: TRBJ1-5
D gene: .
clone size: .
V gene: TRBV3-1
CDR3 DNA: TGTGCCAGCAGCCAAGCTACCTTCAATCAGCCCCAGCATTTT
CDR3 protein: CASSQATFNQPQHF

J gene: TRBJ2-1
D gene: .
clone size: few
V gene: TRBV7-9
CDR3 DNA: TGTGCCAGCAGCTTAGCGACGGGGGCGGGGAATGAGCAGTTCTTC
CDR3 protein: CASSLATGAGNEQFF

J gene: TRBJ2-1
D gene: .
clone size: few
V gene: TRBV20-1
CDR3 DNA: TGCAGTGCAACCCGGACGGGAGCGGAGCAGTTCTTC
CDR3 protein: CSATRTGAEQFF

J gene: TRBJ1-5
D gene: .
clone size: few
V gene: TRBV2
CDR3 DNA: TGTGCCAGCAGTGGGGACCTCGTGAAGCCCCAGCATTTT
CDR3 protein: CASSGDLVKPQHF